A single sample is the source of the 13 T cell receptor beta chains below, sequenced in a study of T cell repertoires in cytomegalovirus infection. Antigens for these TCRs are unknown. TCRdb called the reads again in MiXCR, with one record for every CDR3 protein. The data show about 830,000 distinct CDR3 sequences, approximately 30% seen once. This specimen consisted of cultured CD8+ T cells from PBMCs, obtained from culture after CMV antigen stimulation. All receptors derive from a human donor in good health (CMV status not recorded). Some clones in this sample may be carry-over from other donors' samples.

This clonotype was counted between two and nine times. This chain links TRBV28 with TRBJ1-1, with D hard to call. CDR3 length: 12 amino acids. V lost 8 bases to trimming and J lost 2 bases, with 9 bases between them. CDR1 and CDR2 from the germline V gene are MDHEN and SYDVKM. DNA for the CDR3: TGTGCCAGCCAGGCCAGAAACACTGAAGCTTTCTTT. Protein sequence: CASQARNTEAFF. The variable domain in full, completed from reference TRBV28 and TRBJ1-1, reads DVKVTQSSRYLVKRTGEKVFLECVQDMDHENMFWYRQDPGLGLRLIYFSYDVKMKEKGDIPEGYSVSREKKERFSLILESASTNQTSMYLCASQARNTEAFFGQGTRLTVV.

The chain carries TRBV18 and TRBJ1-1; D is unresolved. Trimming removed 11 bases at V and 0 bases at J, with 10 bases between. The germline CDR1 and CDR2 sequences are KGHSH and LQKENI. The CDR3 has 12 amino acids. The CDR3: CAVFGLNTEAFF. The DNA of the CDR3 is TGTGCCGTCTTCGGTCTGAACACTGAAGCTTTCTTT.

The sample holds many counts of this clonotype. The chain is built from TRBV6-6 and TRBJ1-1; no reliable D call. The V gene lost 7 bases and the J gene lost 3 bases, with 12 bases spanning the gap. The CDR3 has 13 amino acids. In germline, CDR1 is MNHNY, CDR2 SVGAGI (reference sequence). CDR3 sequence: CASNLKDHTEAFF. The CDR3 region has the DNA TGTGCCAGCAATCTGAAGGACCACACTGAAGCTTTCTTT.

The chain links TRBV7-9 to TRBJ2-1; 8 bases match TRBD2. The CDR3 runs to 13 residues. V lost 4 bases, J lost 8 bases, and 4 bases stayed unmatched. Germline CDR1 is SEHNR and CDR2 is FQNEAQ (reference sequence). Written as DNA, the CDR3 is TGTGCCAGCAGCTCGGGGGGGCCGGATGAGCAGTTCTTC. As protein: CASSSGGPDEQFF.

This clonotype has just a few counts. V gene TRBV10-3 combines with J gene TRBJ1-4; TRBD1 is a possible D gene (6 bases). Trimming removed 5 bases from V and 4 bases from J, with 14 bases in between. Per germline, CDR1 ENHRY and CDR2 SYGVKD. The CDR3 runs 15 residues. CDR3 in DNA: TGTGCCATCAGTCCTACGGACAGCGATAATGAAAAACTGTTTTTT. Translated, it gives CAISPTDSDNEKLFF.

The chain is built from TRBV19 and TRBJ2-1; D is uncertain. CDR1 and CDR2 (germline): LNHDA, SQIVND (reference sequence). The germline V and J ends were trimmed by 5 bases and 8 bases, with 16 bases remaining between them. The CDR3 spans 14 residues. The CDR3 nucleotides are TGTGCCAGTAGTCACCGACGGTTAGATTATGAGCAGTTCTTC. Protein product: CASSHRRLDYEQFF.

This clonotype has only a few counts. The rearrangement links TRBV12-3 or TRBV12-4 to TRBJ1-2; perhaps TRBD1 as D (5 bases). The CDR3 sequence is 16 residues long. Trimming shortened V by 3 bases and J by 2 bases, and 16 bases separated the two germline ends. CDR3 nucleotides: TGTGCCAGCAGTTTTCCTACCGACGAGGGGAACTATGGCTACACCTTC. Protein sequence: CASSFPTDEGNYGYTF.

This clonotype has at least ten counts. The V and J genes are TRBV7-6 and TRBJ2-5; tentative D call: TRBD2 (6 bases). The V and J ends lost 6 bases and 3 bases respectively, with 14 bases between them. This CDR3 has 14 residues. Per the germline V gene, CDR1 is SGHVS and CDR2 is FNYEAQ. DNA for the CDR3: TGTGCCAGCAGTATGGGGAGGTTCAAAGAGACCCAGTACTTC. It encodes CASSMGRFKETQYF. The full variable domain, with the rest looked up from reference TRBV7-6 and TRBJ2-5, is GAGVSQSPRYKVTKRGQDVALRCDPISGHVSLYWYRQALGQGPEFLTYFNYEAQQDKSGLPNDRFSAERPEGSISTLTIQRTEQRDSAMYRCASSMGRFKETQYFGPGTRLLVL.

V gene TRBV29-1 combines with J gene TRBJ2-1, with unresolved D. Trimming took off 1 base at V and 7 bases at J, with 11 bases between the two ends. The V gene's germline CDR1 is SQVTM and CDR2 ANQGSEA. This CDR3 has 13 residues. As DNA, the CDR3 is TGCAGCGTTGAAGGCTGGGGTGGGAATGAGCAGTTCTTC. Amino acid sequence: CSVEGWGGNEQFF.

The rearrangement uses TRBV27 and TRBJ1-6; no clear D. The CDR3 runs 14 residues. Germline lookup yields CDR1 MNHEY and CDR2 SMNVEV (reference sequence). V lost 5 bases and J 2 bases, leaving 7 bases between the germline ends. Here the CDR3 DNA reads TGTGCCAGCAGTCGGGGTACCTATAATTCACCCCTCCACTTT. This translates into CASSRGTYNSPLHF.

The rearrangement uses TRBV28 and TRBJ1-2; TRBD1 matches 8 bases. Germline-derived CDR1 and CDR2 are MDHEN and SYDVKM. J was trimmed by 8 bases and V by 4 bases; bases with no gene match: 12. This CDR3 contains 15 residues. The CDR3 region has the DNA TGTGCCAGCAGTTCCCCGACAGGGGTCCCGTCAGGCTACACCTTC. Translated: CASSSPTGVPSGYTF.

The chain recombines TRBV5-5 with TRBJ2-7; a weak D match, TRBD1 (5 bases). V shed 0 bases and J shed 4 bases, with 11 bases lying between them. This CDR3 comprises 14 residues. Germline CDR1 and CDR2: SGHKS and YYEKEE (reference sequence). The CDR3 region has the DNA TGTGCCAGCAGCTTGGCTTCAGCAGGGTACGAGCAGTACTTC. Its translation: CASSLASAGYEQYF.

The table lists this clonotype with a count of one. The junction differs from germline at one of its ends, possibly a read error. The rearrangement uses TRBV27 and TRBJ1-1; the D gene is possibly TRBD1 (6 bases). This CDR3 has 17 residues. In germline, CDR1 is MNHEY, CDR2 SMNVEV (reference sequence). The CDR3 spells CANSLWGGRIEVTEAFF. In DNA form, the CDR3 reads TGTGCCAACAGTTTATGGGGGGGGCGCATTGAGGTAACTGAAGCTTTCTTT.